This is a list of T cell receptor beta chains from one sample in a study of CD8 T cells in Susac syndrome. Using its own MiXCR run on the immunoSEQ multiplex PCR reads, TCRdb lists one record per CDR3 protein. The repertoire holds approximately 230,000 distinct CDR3 sequences, with around 95% as singletons. Sequenced sample: CD4+ T cells from PBMCs. The origin of the receptors is a human donor with multiple sclerosis. Each CDR3 is given with its conserved first and last residue. D genes are given only for firm matches. Clone size is given for some rows only: seen once, a few or many times, or a class if the clone is expanded.

abundance	d_gene	v_gene	j_gene	CDR3nt	CDR3aa
NA	TRBD1	TRBV12-5	TRBJ2-3	TGTGCTAGTGGTCTAACGACAGGGGGCGAAGATACGCAGTATTTT	CASGLTTGGEDTQYF
NA	TRBD2	TRBV27	TRBJ2-1	TGTGCCAGCAGTTTACTAGCGGGAAATGAGCAGTTCTTC	CASSLLAGNEQFF
NA	NA	TRBV20-1	TRBJ1-1	TGCAGTGCTAGAGATCTGCAGGGGCGGAACACTGAAGCTTTCTTT	CSARDLQGRNTEAFF
NA	NA	TRBV19	TRBJ1-5	TGTGCCAGTCGAGAGATCAATCAGCCCCAGCATTTT	CASREINQPQHF
NA	TRBD1	TRBV4-2	TRBJ1-3	TGTGCCAGCGCCAGGGGGTCCTCTGGAAACACCATATATTTT	CASARGSSGNTIYF
NA	NA	TRBV7-8	TRBJ1-5	TGTGCCAGCAGCCCACGAGTTAGAGGGCTCAGCAATCAGCCCCAGCATTTT	CASSPRVRGLSNQPQHF
NA	TRBD1	TRBV19	TRBJ2-3	TGTGCCAGTAGTAGCCGGACAGGCGCCGGCCGAACAGATACGCAGTATTTT	CASSSRTGAGRTDTQYF
NA	NA	TRBV5-8	TRBJ1-3	TGTGCCAGCAGCTTGGGCCTTGGGGGTTCTGGAAACACCATATATTTT	CASSLGLGGSGNTIYF
NA	NA	TRBV6-5	TRBJ1-2	TGTGCCAGCAGACCCTTGGCGGGATTCAACTATGGCTACACCTTC	CASRPLAGFNYGYTF
NA	NA	TRBV11-2	TRBJ2-7	TGTGCCAGCAGCTTAGGGACCGTGCCCTCCTACGAGCAGTACTTC	CASSLGTVPSYEQYF
many	NA	TRBV5-1	TRBJ1-1	TGTGCCAGCAGCTTCGGGGGGAACACTGAAGCTTTCTTT	CASSFGGNTEAFF
NA	TRBD2	TRBV20-1	TRBJ2-5	TGCAGTGCTTCGGGAGGACTCCAAGAGACCCAGTACTTC	CSASGGLQETQYF
NA	NA	TRBV5-4	TRBJ1-1	TGTGCCAGCAGCTTGGGGGGGGAGGGGTTGAACACTGAAGCTTTCTTT	CASSLGGEGLNTEAFF
NA	NA	TRBV6-1	TRBJ1-2	TGTGCCAGCAGTGAAGCGCACTCCCAGCTCTTCCCCTATGGCTACACCTTC	CASSEAHSQLFPYGYTF
NA	NA	TRBV28	TRBJ1-3	TGTGCCAGCAGTTTGTTATATTCAGCGGACAGCCTGCGAAACACCATATATTTT	CASSLLYSADSLRNTIYF
NA	NA	TRBV7-9	TRBJ1-5	TGTGCCAGCCAAAGGGCGGCTGTCGGTCAGCCCCAGCATTTT	CASQRAAVGQPQHF
NA	TRBD2	TRBV5-1	TRBJ2-3	TGCGCCAGCAGCCGCGGACTAGCGGGGGTGTCTAGCACAGATACGCAGTATTTT	CASSRGLAGVSSTDTQYF
NA	NA	TRBV7-3	TRBJ2-2	TGTGCCAGCCATAGCGGGAACACCGGGGAGCTGTTTTTT	CASHSGNTGELFF
NA	NA	TRBV5-6	TRBJ2-2	TGTGCCAGCAGCTTTTTCGGAGGGTCGAACACCGGGGAGCTGTTTTTT	CASSFFGGSNTGELFF
NA	TRBD2	TRBV19	TRBJ2-1	TGTGCCAGTAGTATGTCTAGCGGGATGGGTAATGAGCAGTTCTTC	CASSMSSGMGNEQFF
NA	NA	TRBV20-1	TRBJ1-5	TGCAGTGCTAGAGATGCGGGTAATCAGCCCCAGCATTTT	CSARDAGNQPQHF
NA	NA	TRBV24-1	TRBJ2-7	TGTGCCACCAGTGAATCCGGGCCCCAGGCGAGGCACGAGCAGTACTTC	CATSESGPQARHEQYF
NA	TRBD1	TRBV12-3/TRBV12-4	TRBJ2-7	TGTGCCAGCAGCCTTGCCCTTTTGGCAGGGGGAGCCTACGAGCAGTACTTC	CASSLALLAGGAYEQYF
NA	NA	TRBV19	TRBJ1-1	TGTGCCAGTAGTATGAGGAAGGACACTGAAGCTTTCTTT	CASSMRKDTEAFF
few	TRBD1	TRBV12-3/TRBV12-4	TRBJ1-1	TGTGCCAGCAGTCCCACAGGGGGGAACACTGAAGCTTTCTTT	CASSPTGGNTEAFF
NA	NA	TRBV19	TRBJ1-2	TGTGCCACCCAGCCAGAGCATTCGAGAGGTAACTATGGCTACACCTTC	CATQPEHSRGNYGYTF
NA	TRBD2	TRBV7-3	TRBJ2-2	TGTGCCAGCAGCTTAGGCCTAGCGGGGGGCCTGAACACCGGGGAGCTGTTTTTT	CASSLGLAGGLNTGELFF
NA	NA	TRBV9	TRBJ2-2	TGTGCCAGCAGCGTAGGACCCGAGACCGGGGAGCTGTTTTTT	CASSVGPETGELFF
NA	NA	TRBV5-1	TRBJ2-2	TGCGCCAGCAGCTTGATAGAGACGAACACCGGGGAGCTGTTTTTT	CASSLIETNTGELFF
NA	TRBD1	TRBV29-1	TRBJ2-3	TGCAGCGTTGAAGACCGTACCGGGACAGCCGGCGGCGATACGCAGTATTTT	CSVEDRTGTAGGDTQYF
NA	TRBD2	TRBV28	TRBJ2-7	TGTGCCAGCAGTTTCTCCGGTGGACGGGGGGCCTACGAGCAGTACTTC	CASSFSGGRGAYEQYF
NA	TRBD2	TRBV20-1	TRBJ2-1	TGCAGTGCTAGAGAAAATGGTGCGGGAGGGGAGCAGTTCTTC	CSARENGAGGEQFF
few	NA	TRBV3-1	TRBJ2-7	TGTGCCAGCAGCCAGGCCTACGAGCAGTACTTC	CASSQAYEQYF
NA	NA	TRBV6-6	TRBJ1-5	TGTGCCAGCAGTTACTCTGAGAGCAATCAGCCCCAGCATTTT	CASSYSESNQPQHF
NA	NA	TRBV7-2	TRBJ2-7	TGTGCCAGCAGCTACCAGTTCAGGGACTACGAGCAGTACTTC	CASSYQFRDYEQYF
NA	TRBD2	TRBV29-1	TRBJ2-1	TGCAGCGTTGGCGGGAGGGCCTACAATGAGCAGTTCTTC	CSVGGRAYNEQFF
NA	TRBD2	TRBV27	TRBJ2-3	TGTGCCAGCAGTGAGTTTAGCGGGGCGAACACAGATACGCAGTATTTT	CASSEFSGANTDTQYF